The T cell receptor beta chain described here comes from a study of B cell selection in AIRE deficiency. Study results and caveats: Patient Tconv cells held 30% to 35% of Treg sequences shared by healthy donors.

In the case of this clone: Its antigen is currently unknown.

Per the germline V gene, CDR1 is SGHTA and CDR2 is FQGNSA. V shed 1 base and J shed 2 bases, with 10 bases lying between them. The CDR3 consists of 15 residues. Sorting defined conventional CD4 T cells as CD4+CD127+. This table comes from immunoSEQ multiplex PCR, and its TCRdb copy is limited to in-frame clones, with some not included. The sample lists about 24,000 clones, roughly 96% occurring once. What was sequenced was CD4+CD127+ conventional T cells sorted from PBMCs. V gene TRBV7-2 combines with J gene TRBJ2-3; perhaps TRBD2 as D (5 bases). The receptor was isolated from a human donor in good health. DNA for the CDR3: TGTGCCAGCAGCTTAGTGGCCGGACTCACAGATACGCAGTATTTT. Protein product: CASSLVAGLTDTQYF.